This TCR beta chain was identified in a study of CD8 T cell repertoires and HIV-1 epitope variants. Overall study: T cells were stimulated with Twenty-five Gag and Nef peptides separately. Controls were a CMV, EBV and flu peptide pool, Ebola AY9 negative control, and no-peptide well. Epitopes were three Gag families plus Nef HW9 and YT9.

Sequencing was performed with immunoSEQ multiplex PCR; in TCRdb, only in-frame clones are kept and a portion is missing. The sample has 6,000 to 8,000 clones, 60% to 70% seen once; the top ten hold approximately 47%. Broader study findings: Nine antigen-specific TCR beta clonotypes were found; six seemed cross-reactive to variants.

This clone has only a few counts. The antigen is unknown. CDR1 SGHDN and CDR2 FVKESK come from the germline V gene. V trimming: 0 bases; J trimming: 5 bases; junction bases outside the gene matches: 11. The length of the CDR3 is 17 residues. The V and J genes are TRBV14 and TRBJ2-3, with 7 bases aligning to TRBD2. The sample taken for sequencing was cultured CD8+ T cells derived from PBMCs. The receptor comes from a male donor with HIV. CDR3: CASSQDRREGRGDTQYF. CDR3 coding DNA: TGTGCCAGCAGCCAAGATAGGAGGGAGGGCCGGGGAGATACGCAGTATTTT.